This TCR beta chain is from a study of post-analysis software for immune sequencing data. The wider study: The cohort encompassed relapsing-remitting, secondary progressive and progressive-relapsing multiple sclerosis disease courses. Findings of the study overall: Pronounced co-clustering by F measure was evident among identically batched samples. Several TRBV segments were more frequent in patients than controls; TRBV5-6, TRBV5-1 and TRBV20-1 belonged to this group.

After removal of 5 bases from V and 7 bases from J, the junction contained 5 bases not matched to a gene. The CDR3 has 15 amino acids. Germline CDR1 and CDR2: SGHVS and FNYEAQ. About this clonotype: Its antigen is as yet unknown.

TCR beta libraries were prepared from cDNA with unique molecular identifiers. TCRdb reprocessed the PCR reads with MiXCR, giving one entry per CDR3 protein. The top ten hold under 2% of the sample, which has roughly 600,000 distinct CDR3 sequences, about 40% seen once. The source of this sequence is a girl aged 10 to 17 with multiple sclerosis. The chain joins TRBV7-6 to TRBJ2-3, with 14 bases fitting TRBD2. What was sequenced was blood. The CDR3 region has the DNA TGTGCCAGCAGCCCGACTAGCGGGGGGGGATATACGCAGTATTTT. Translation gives CASSPTSGGGYTQYF.